This TCR beta chain was captured in a study of blood T cell repertoires in COVID-19. Unmatched junction bases numbered 3, after V lost 7 bases and J lost 7 bases. Per germline, CDR1 MNHEY and CDR2 SMNVEV (reference sequence). There are 12 residues in the CDR3. Sequencing used immunoSEQ multiplex PCR; TCRdb keeps in-frame clones, though not all of them. The sample shows around 300,000 clones, about 87% of them seen only once. V is TRBV27 and J is TRBJ2-1, with 8 positions matching TRBD2. This receptor was taken from a woman younger than 45 who had recovered from COVID-19. Sequenced sample: PBMCs or T cells enriched from blood (not recorded which). The DNA for the CDR3 is TGTGCCAGCAAAACGGGGGGGAATGAGCAGTTCTTC. This gives the protein CASKTGGNEQFF.